What follows describes a single TCR beta chain. These data come from a study of T cells in Graves' hyperthyroidism and ophthalmopathy. With a duration under 2 months, the hyperthyroidism was newly diagnosed in patients aged 18 to 65. Orbital computed tomography and thyroid ultrasound, together with serum TRAb and thyroxine and clinical symptoms, were used for diagnoses. Amplified TCR beta CDR3 regions derived from RNA transcripts. First-round RT-PCR of the TCR CDR3 relied on the HTBI primer set. TCRdb itself ran the multiplex PCR reads through MiXCR, one entry per CDR3 protein. Of roughly 420,000 distinct CDR3 sequences listed, roughly 13% are singletons. Germline V lookup: CDR1 GTSNPN, CDR2 SVGIG (reference sequence). The CDR3 runs 10 residues. With V trimmed by 7 bases and J by 6 bases, 2 bases remained unmatched.

This clonotype was obtained from a woman between 18 and 29 years old with Graves' hyperthyroidism. The specimen was blood. The chain has TRBV30 and TRBJ2-7; 8 bases are a match to TRBD1. Here the CDR3 DNA reads TGTGCCTTGGACAGGGTCGAGCAGTACTTC. It yields the protein CALDRVEQYF. The full variable domain, rest sourced from reference TRBV30 and TRBJ2-7, is SQTIHQWPATLVQPVGSPLSLECTVEGTSNPNLYWYRQAAGRGLQLLFYSVGIGQISSEVPQNLSASRPQDRQFILSSKKLLLSDSGFYLCALDRVEQYFGPGTRLTVT.